This T cell receptor (beta chain) was obtained from a study of blood T cells in healthy people across ages. Study at large: For every two T cells, template switching captured about one barcoded beta molecule. Overall study results and limits: Versus aged donors, long-lived donors had higher diversity and more naive CD4+ cells. A roughly linear fall in TCR beta diversity per million T cells was seen with increasing age. Diversity estimates drawn from one million T cells were deemed underestimates.

This clonotype was recorded a few times. Its specificity is not known. V dropped 7 bases and J dropped 3; count of bases not matched to a gene: 13. The germline gives CDR1 SQVTM, CDR2 ANQGSEA. The CDR3 consists of 16 residues. Then a second PCR, running roughly 6 to 11 cycles, was carried out with a sample-barcoded 5' primer and a J-beta primer mix. TCRdb re-called the 5' RACE reads through MiXCR, storing one row per CDR3 protein. The sample has some 640,000 distinct CDR3 sequences; more than 40% are singletons. V usage is TRBV29-1 and J usage is TRBJ1-1; 11 bases agree with TRBD1. The sample was blood. The sequence derives from a woman in her fifties or sixties in good health. The CDR3 protein is CSAERWTGGLYTEAFF. CDR3 bases: TGCAGCGCCGAACGATGGACAGGGGGCCTTTACACTGAAGCTTTCTTT.